Shown below are 6 T cell receptor beta chains from a single sample sequenced in a study of cytomegalovirus exposure and HLA in healthy donors. This table comes from immunoSEQ multiplex PCR, and its TCRdb copy is limited to in-frame clones, with some not included. This repertoire shows about 330,000 clones, about nine tenths found once; its top ten account for 1% to 1.5%. Sequenced material: PBMCs. All receptors derive from a woman aged 25 to 39 in good health and CMV-seropositive.

This clone was observed a handful of times. The CDR3 loop is CASSSDIGPNQPQHF. The CDR3 DNA reads as TGCGCCAGCAGCTCTGACATTGGCCCGAATCAGCCCCAGCATTTT. The rearrangement links TRBV5-1 to TRBJ1-5; D ambiguous. The CDR3 sequence is 15 residues long. Germline-derived CDR1 and CDR2 are SGHRS and YFSETQ. V was shortened by 3 bases and J by 4 bases, with 14 bases between the two germline ends.

This rearrangement joins TRBV29-1 to TRBJ2-3, with D perhaps matching TRBD2 (6 bases). Looked up from germline, CDR1 is SQVTM and CDR2 is ANQGSEA. V was pared by 4 bases and J by 4 bases, with 12 bases between. The CDR3 length is 13 residues. The chain's CDR3 is CSVGTGVADTQYF. As DNA, the CDR3 is TGCAGCGTTGGGACGGGAGTCGCAGATACGCAGTATTTT.

This clone was seen once. The rearrangement joins TRBV27 to TRBJ1-1; D might be TRBD1 (6 bases). The CDR3 totals 15 residues. Trimming pared 3 bases from V and 7 bases from J, leaving 18 bases between. Germline CDR1 reads MNHEY; CDR2 reads SMNVEV (reference sequence). The CDR3 is CASSFSVGTLLEAFF. In DNA form, the CDR3 reads TGTGCCAGCAGTTTCTCGGTCGGGACACTCCTTGAAGCTTTCTTT.

The chain joins TRBV9 to TRBJ2-7; 8 nucleotides align to TRBD1. The CDR3 is 14 amino acids. J lost 3 bases, V lost 4 bases, and 6 bases had no gene match. Looked up from germline, CDR1 is SGDLS and CDR2 is YYNGEE. CDR3 in amino acids: CASSIGTGDYEQYF. The CDR3 DNA follows: TGTGCCAGCAGCATCGGGACAGGTGACTACGAGCAGTACTTC.

This chain connects TRBV7-2 to TRBJ2-7, with 10 positions matching TRBD1. Trimming removed 6 bases from V and 6 bases from J; junction bases left unmatched: 5. The CDR3 sequence is 13 residues long. CDR1 SGHTA and CDR2 FQGNSA come from the germline V gene. The CDR3 region is CASSTTGGLEQYF. Written as DNA, the CDR3 is TGTGCCAGCAGTACGACAGGGGGCCTCGAGCAGTACTTC. Together with reference TRBV7-2 and TRBJ2-7, the CDR3 gives the full variable domain: GAGVSQSPSNKVTEKGKDVELRCDPISGHTALYWYRQSLGQGLEFLIYFQGNSAPDKSGLPSDRFSAERTGGSVSTLTIQRTQQEDSAVYLCASSTTGGLEQYFGPGTRLTVT.

The chain recombines TRBV14 with TRBJ1-2, with D possibly being TRBD1 (6 bases). V shed 4 bases and J shed 3 bases, with 9 bases lying between them. Germline V CDR1 and CDR2: SGHDN, FVKESK. The CDR3 runs to 13 residues. The CDR3 coding sequence is TGTGCCAGCAGCCCATGGACAGACTATGGCTACACCTTC. As protein: CASSPWTDYGYTF.